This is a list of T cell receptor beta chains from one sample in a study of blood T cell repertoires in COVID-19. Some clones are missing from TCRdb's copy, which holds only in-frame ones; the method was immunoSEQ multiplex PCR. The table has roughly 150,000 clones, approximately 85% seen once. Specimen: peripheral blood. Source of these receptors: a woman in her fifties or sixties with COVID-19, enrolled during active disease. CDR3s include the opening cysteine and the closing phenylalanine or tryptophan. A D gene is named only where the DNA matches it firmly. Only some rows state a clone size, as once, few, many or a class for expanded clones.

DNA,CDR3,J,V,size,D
TGTGCCAGCAGTGAAGAGAGCGGGGGGATTAATGAGCAGTTCTTC,CASSEESGGINEQFF,TRBJ2-1,TRBV6-1,once,TRBD2
TGTGCCAGCAGCGAACATCGACTTTCAATGAACACTGAAGCTTTCTTT,CASSEHRLSMNTEAFF,TRBJ1-1,TRBV6-1,.,.
TGTGCCAGCAGCTTCAGGGCGAACACTGAAGCTTTCTTT,CASSFRANTEAFF,TRBJ1-1,TRBV7-3,.,.
TGTGCCAGCAGCTTAGAACAGCTGAACACTGAAGCTTTCTTT,CASSLEQLNTEAFF,TRBJ1-1,TRBV7-9,.,.
TGTGCCAGCAGTGTTGAACGTACGGGTGGCTACACCTTC,CASSVERTGGYTF,TRBJ1-2,TRBV2,.,.
TGTGCCAGCAGTACTACAAGGGGGACAGATACGCAGTATTTT,CASSTTRGTDTQYF,TRBJ2-3,TRBV2,.,.
TGTGCCAGCAGCCCCAGGGGGCGAATCGGTGAAGCTTTCTTT,CASSPRGRIGEAFF,TRBJ1-1,TRBV14,.,TRBD1
TGTGCCAGTAGTATAACAGAAGGGGGACAGGGGGCTTGGCAGCCCCAGCATTTT,CASSITEGGQGAWQPQHF,TRBJ1-5,TRBV19,.,TRBD1
TGTGCCAGCAGCTTGAGGAAGTCCGAAGCTTTCTTT,CASSLRKSEAFF,TRBJ1-1,TRBV7-2,.,.
TGTGCCAGCAGCTCCTACGGGAGGGAAGCTTTCTTT,CASSSYGREAFF,TRBJ1-1,TRBV7-2,few,.
TGTGCCAGCAGCTTAGCCCACGGGCGGGGAGAAATTGGCGAGCAGTACTTC,CASSLAHGRGEIGEQYF,TRBJ2-7,TRBV7-3,.,.
TGTGCCAGCTCACCGGGACAGCATAGCAATCAGCCCCAGCATTTT,CASSPGQHSNQPQHF,TRBJ1-5,TRBV18,once,TRBD1
TGTGCCAGCAGCTTACGTGCCTCTAGCGGATACAATGAGCAGTTCTTC,CASSLRASSGYNEQFF,TRBJ2-1,TRBV7-9,.,TRBD2
TGTGCCAGCAGCCAAGATAGCAGATACAATGAGCAGTTCTTC,CASSQDSRYNEQFF,TRBJ2-1,TRBV3-1/TRBV3-2,.,.
TGTGCCAGCAGCGTAGTGGCTAGCGGGGGGGCAAGGGCAGATACGCAGTATTTT,CASSVVASGGARADTQYF,TRBJ2-3,TRBV9,.,TRBD2
TGTGCCAGCAGCGCGGACAGGGCCTCCTACGAGCAGTACTTC,CASSADRASYEQYF,TRBJ2-7,TRBV7-3,.,TRBD1
TGTGCCAGCAGCTTAGGAGGGGGCGCGGGTAATTCACCCCTCCACTTT,CASSLGGGAGNSPLHF,TRBJ1-6,TRBV7-2,.,TRBD1
TGTGCCAGCAGCCTATATGGCTACACCTTC,CASSLYGYTF,TRBJ1-2,TRBV21-1,.,.
TGTGCCAGCAGCTTCAGACAGACGAACACTGAAGCTTTCTTT,CASSFRQTNTEAFF,TRBJ1-1,TRBV5-6,once,.
TGCAGCGTTGATTGGACAGGTTTTAGGGGCTACACCTTC,CSVDWTGFRGYTF,TRBJ1-2,TRBV29-1,few,TRBD1
TGTGCCAGCAGCCAGGCGGGGAACTATGGCTACACCTTC,CASSQAGNYGYTF,TRBJ1-2,TRBV12-3/TRBV12-4,.,.
TGTGCCAGCAGTTACCCGGTGGGAGGGGGCGGGGAGCTGTTTTTT,CASSYPVGGGGELFF,TRBJ2-2,TRBV6-5,.,.
TGTGCCAGCCGCCGGGACAGGGGAGGCTACGAGCAGTACTTC,CASRRDRGGYEQYF,TRBJ2-7,TRBV18,.,TRBD1
TGTGCCAGCAGCTTGGTAGGACAGACGAATGAAAAACTGTTTTTT,CASSLVGQTNEKLFF,TRBJ1-4,TRBV5-6,.,.
TGTGCCAGCAGCTTAGATACCTTTACATATGGCTACACCTTC,CASSLDTFTYGYTF,TRBJ1-2,TRBV7-8,once,.
TGTGCCAGCAGCGCTCCCGCAAACAAGAACTATGGCTACACCTTC,CASSAPANKNYGYTF,TRBJ1-2,TRBV9,.,.
TGTGCCATCAGTGCAGGGGGCAGTCTCACTGAAGCTTTCTTT,CAISAGGSLTEAFF,TRBJ1-1,TRBV10-3,few,TRBD1
TGTGCCAGCAGTGACTCGGGCAGATTCAATGAGCAGTTCTTC,CASSDSGRFNEQFF,TRBJ2-1,TRBV6-4,.,.
TGTGCCAGCAGCTTCAGGGGGACTAATGAAAAACTGTTTTTT,CASSFRGTNEKLFF,TRBJ1-4,TRBV11-2,.,TRBD1
TGTGCCAGCAGCTGGGCAGGGTATAATGAAAAACTGTTTTTT,CASSWAGYNEKLFF,TRBJ1-4,TRBV5-6,once,.
TGTGCCAGCAGCCAAGAAGATCCTAGCCGGTGGGCCGGGGAGCTGTTTTTT,CASSQEDPSRWAGELFF,TRBJ2-2,TRBV3-1/TRBV3-2,.,.
TGTGCCAGCAGTTACCAGCGTTCCTATAATTCACCCCTCCACTTT,CASSYQRSYNSPLHF,TRBJ1-6,TRBV6-5,.,.
TGTGCCAGCAGGCTCCGACAGGGAGGGAACACTGAAGCTTTCTTT,CASRLRQGGNTEAFF,TRBJ1-1,TRBV3-1/TRBV3-2,.,TRBD1
TGTGCCAGCAGCTCCCGGACAGGCCAGGCACCCCTCCACTTT,CASSSRTGQAPLHF,TRBJ1-6,TRBV9,.,TRBD1
TGTGCCAGCAGCCCTATTGAAGGGGGACCACAGGAGACCCAGTACTTC,CASSPIEGGPQETQYF,TRBJ2-5,TRBV9,.,.
TGTGCCACCAGTGTTCAGGCACCATTACTGTTTTTT,CATSVQAPLLFF,TRBJ1-4,TRBV15,.,.
TGTGCCAGCAGTGAAGGGCTCAATCAGCCCCAGCATTTT,CASSEGLNQPQHF,TRBJ1-5,TRBV6-1,.,.
TGTGCCAGCAATTTTGGTCCTCCTGCGTCCACCTTC,CASNFGPPASTF,TRBJ1-2,TRBV12-3/TRBV12-4,.,.
TGTGCCAGCAGCCCGGGAGGCCTCCCCTACAATGAGCAGTTCTTC,CASSPGGLPYNEQFF,TRBJ2-1,TRBV9,.,TRBD2
TGCGCCAGCAGCTCTCGGGCAGGGGGCGCGGTGTCGTATGGCTACACCTTC,CASSSRAGGAVSYGYTF,TRBJ1-2,TRBV5-1,.,TRBD1
TGTGCCAGCAGCCCTAGGACAGGGATGGGCGAGCAGTACTTC,CASSPRTGMGEQYF,TRBJ2-7,TRBV7-2,.,TRBD1
TGTGCCAGCAGTGAAGATTTGGGCGGGGGGGCGAGAGAGACCCAGTACTTC,CASSEDLGGGARETQYF,TRBJ2-5,TRBV6-1,.,TRBD2
TGCGCCAGCAGCTTGGTGCCGGAGTCATCCTACGAGCAGTACTTC,CASSLVPESSYEQYF,TRBJ2-7,TRBV5-1,.,.
TGTGCCAGCAGCCTCCGGACAGGGGGCAACTATGGCTACACCTTC,CASSLRTGGNYGYTF,TRBJ1-2,TRBV11-2,.,TRBD1